This T cell receptor beta chain was obtained from a study of T-cell memory formation after mild COVID-19. Study summary: Clustering of TCRs was largely donor specific. General study findings and limits: Some responding clones appeared in pre-infection memory, suggesting cross-reactive memory joined.

It was 5'RACE with constant-segment primers that produced the TCR alpha and TCR beta cDNA libraries, which carried sample barcodes and UMIs. TCRdb redid the calling of the 5' RACE reads with MiXCR, one entry per CDR3 protein. The sample has fewer than 650,000 distinct CDR3 sequences, approximately 15% seen once. A word on this clonotype: Its antigen is unidentified.

Germline V gene lookup returns CDR1 SGHTA and CDR2 FQGNSA. The junction had 5 bases not matched to a gene; V was cut back by 3 bases and J by 8 bases. There are 13 residues in the CDR3. Material: PBMCs or a T cell subset sorted from them (not recorded which). This rearrangement joins TRBV7-2 to TRBJ1-2; 8 bases align to TRBD1. The TCR originated in an adult woman who had mild COVID-19 (a few samples of this study predate the infection). Cell type and time point are not known. Here the CDR3 reads CASSLYRTGGYTF. Written as DNA, the CDR3 is TGTGCCAGCAGCTTGTATCGGACAGGGGGCTACACCTTC.